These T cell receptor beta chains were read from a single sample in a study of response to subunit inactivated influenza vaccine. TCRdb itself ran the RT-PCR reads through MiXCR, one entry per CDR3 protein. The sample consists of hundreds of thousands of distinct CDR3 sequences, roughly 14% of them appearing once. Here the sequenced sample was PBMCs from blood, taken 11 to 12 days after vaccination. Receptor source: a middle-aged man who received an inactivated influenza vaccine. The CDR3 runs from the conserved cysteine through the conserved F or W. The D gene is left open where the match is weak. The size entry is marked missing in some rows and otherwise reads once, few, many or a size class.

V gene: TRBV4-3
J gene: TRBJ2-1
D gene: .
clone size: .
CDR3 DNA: TGCGCCAGCAGCCAAGAGCGAACCCGCGGCTACAATGAGCAGTTCTTC
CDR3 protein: CASSQERTRGYNEQFF

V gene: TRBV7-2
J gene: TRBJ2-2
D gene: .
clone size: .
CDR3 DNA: TGTGCCAGCAGTCTTAGCCCAGGGGCCGGGGAGCTGTTTTTT
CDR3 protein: CASSLSPGAGELFF

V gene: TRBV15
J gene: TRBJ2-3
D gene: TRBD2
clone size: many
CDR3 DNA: TGTGCCACCAGCAGAGGTCTAGCGGGGGTCACAGATACGCAGTATTTT
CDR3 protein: CATSRGLAGVTDTQYF

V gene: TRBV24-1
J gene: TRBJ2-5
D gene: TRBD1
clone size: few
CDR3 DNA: TGTGCCACCAGTGACGGTGACAGGGGGTCTCTCGAGACCCAGTACTTC
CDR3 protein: CATSDGDRGSLETQYF

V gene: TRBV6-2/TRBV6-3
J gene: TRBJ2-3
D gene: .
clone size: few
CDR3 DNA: TGTGCCAGCAGTTACGCTCCGGGACGGCCTAGCACAGATACGCAGTATTTT
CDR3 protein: CASSYAPGRPSTDTQYF

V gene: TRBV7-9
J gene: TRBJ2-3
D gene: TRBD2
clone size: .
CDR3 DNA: TGTGCCAGCAGAAAACCCCGCCTAGCGGGAGACACAGATACGCAGTATTTT
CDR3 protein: CASRKPRLAGDTDTQYF

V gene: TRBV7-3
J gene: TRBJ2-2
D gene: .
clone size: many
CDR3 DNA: TGTGCCAGCAGCTTAACTAGAGACACCGGGGAGCTGTTTTTT
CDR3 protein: CASSLTRDTGELFF

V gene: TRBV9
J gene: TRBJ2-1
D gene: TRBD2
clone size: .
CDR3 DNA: TGTGCCAGCAGCGAGGGACTAGCGACCTACAATGAGCAGTTCTTC
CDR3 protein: CASSEGLATYNEQFF

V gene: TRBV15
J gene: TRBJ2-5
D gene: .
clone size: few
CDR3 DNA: TGTGCCACCAGCAGAGATCCAGCGCCGCAAGAGACCCAGTACTTC
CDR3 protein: CATSRDPAPQETQYF

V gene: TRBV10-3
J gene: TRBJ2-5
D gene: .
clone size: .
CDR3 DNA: TGTGCCATCAGGGACCTTGGGACGGCAGCGACCCAGTACTTC
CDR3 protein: CAIRDLGTAATQYF

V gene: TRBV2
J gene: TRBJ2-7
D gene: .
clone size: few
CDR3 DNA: TGTGCCAGCAGGGCGCGGGGCCACTCCTACGAGCAGTACTTC
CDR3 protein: CASRARGHSYEQYF

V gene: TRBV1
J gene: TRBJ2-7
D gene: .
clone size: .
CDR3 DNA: TGCACCAGCAGCCAAGAGCGAAAGACGAGCTCCTACGAGCAGTACTTC
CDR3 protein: CTSSQERKTSSYEQYF

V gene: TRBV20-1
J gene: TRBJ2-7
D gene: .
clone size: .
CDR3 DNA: TGCAGTGCTAGGGTCGGCAGGGCGTTCTACGAGCAGTACTTC
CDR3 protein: CSARVGRAFYEQYF

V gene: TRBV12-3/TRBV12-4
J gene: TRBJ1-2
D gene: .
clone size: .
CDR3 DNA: TGTGCCAGCAGCAACGCAGGAGAGGGCTACACCTTC
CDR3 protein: CASSNAGEGYTF

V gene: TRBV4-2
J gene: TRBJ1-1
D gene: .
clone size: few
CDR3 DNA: TGTGCCAGCAGCCAAGTAACAAATGATAGAGCTTTCTTT
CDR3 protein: CASSQVTNDRAFF

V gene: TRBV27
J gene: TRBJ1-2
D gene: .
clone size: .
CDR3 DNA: TGTGCCAGCAGTCGAGGGCCGGCGGATGGCTACACCTTC
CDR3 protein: CASSRGPADGYTF

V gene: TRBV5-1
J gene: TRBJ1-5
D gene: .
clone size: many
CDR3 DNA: TGCGCCAGCAGCTTCGAACCTGGGTATCAGCCCCAGCATTTT
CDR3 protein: CASSFEPGYQPQHF

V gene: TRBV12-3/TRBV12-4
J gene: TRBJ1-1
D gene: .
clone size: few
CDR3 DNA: TGTGCCAGCAGTCTCAGGATGAACACTGAAGCTTTCTTT
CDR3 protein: CASSLRMNTEAFF

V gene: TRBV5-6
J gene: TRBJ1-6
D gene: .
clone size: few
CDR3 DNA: TGTGCCAGCAGGAAATATAATTCACCCCTCCACTTT
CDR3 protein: CASRKYNSPLHF

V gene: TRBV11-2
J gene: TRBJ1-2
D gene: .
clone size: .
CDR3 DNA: TGTGCCAGCAGCTTAGATTTTCCGAGTGGCTACACCTTC
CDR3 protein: CASSLDFPSGYTF

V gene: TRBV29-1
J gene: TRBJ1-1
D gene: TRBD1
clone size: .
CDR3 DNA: TGCAGCGCCCCCGGACAGGGTGGGAACACTGAAGCTTTCTTT
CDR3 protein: CSAPGQGGNTEAFF

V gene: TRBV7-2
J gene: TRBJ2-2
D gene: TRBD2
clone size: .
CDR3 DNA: TGTGCCAGCAGCCCGACTAGCATGAACACCGGGGAGCTGTTTTTT
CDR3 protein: CASSPTSMNTGELFF

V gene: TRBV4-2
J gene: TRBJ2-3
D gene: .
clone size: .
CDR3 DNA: TGTGCCAGCAGCCAAGAGCTTCTGCTGCGGGGGCAAGATACGCAGTATTTT
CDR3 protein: CASSQELLLRGQDTQYF

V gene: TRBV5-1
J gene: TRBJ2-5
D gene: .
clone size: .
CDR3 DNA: TGCGCCAGCAGCTTGGCCTTGGTGCAAGAGACCCAGTACTTC
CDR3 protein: CASSLALVQETQYF

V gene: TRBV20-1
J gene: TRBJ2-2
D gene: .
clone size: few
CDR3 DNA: TGCAGTGCCAACCCCAGCCACAACACCGGGGAGCTGTTTTTT
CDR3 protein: CSANPSHNTGELFF

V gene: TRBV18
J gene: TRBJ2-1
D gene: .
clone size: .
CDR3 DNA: TGTGCCAGCTCACCAACGAGTCACCCCTACAATGAGCAGTTCTTC
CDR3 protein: CASSPTSHPYNEQFF

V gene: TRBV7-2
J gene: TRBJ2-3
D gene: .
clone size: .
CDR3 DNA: TGTGCCAGCAGGCCGGCGGGGAGCGGTACCACAGATACGCAGTATTTT
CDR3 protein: CASRPAGSGTTDTQYF

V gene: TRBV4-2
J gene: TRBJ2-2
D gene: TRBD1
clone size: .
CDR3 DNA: TGTGCAAGCAGCCAGGGGGACAGGGGCGGAACCGGGGAGCTGTTTTTT
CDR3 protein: CASSQGDRGGTGELFF

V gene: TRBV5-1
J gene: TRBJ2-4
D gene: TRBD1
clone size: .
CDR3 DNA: TGCGCCAGCAGCCCAACGACAGGGGGAGGTTACATTCAGTACTTC
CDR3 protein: CASSPTTGGGYIQYF

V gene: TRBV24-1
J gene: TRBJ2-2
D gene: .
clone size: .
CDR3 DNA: TGTGCCCCACCGAGGGTGCAGCACCTCAGGGTCACCGGGGAGCTGTTTTTT
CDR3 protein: CAPPRVQHLRVTGELFF

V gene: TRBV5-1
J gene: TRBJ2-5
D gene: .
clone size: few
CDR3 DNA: TGCGCCAGCAGATCCGGCACTTTTGGGGAGGAGACCCAGTACTTC
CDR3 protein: CASRSGTFGEETQYF

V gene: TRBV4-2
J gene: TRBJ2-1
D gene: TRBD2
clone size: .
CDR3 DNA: TGTGCCAGCAGCCAAGAAACTAGCGGGGGCCCTTACTCCTACAATGAGCAGTTCTTC
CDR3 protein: CASSQETSGGPYSYNEQFF

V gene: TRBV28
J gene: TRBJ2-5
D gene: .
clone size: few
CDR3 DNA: TGTGCCAGCAGTTTGGTCGGGACTTTGGAGACCCAGTACTTC
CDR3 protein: CASSLVGTLETQYF

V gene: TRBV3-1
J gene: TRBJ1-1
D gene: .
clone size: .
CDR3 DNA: TGTGCCAGCAGCCAAGGGGTCGGTCTGGGCACTGAAGCTTTCTTT
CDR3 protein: CASSQGVGLGTEAFF

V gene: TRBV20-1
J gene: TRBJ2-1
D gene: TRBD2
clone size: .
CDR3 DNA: TGCAGTGCCCTGCCGGGGGGAAGTGAGCAGTTCTTC
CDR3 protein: CSALPGGSEQFF

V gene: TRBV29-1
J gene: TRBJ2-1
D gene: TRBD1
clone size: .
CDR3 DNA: TGCAGCGTTGGGGGACAGGGACATGAGCAGTTCTTC
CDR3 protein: CSVGGQGHEQFF

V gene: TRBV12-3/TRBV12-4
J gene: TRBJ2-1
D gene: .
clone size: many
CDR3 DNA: TGTGCCAGCAGTAAGGGGGTGTATGAGCAGTTCTTC
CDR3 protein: CASSKGVYEQFF

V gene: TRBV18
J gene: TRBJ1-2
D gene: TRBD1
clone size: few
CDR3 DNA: TGTGCCAGCTCACCTACGACAGGGGATGGCTACACCTTC
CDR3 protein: CASSPTTGDGYTF